This TCR beta chain was recorded in a study of vaccination and CD4 T cells after COVID-19. Study information: The makeup of the convalescents was six males and four females, two of them Hispanic. Control cultures were supplied with a CEFX pool, an HIV-1 Nef pool, or no peptide at all.

Regarding treatment: approximately nine-day PBMC culture with coronavirus spike peptide pools or control peptides (ViraFEST assay). CDR3 length: 13 amino acids. Trimming removed 5 bases from V and 7 bases from J; junction bases left unmatched: 5. CDR1 MGHDK and CDR2 SYGVNS come from the germline V gene. In the case of this clonotype: Its antigen is unknown.

The Oncomine TCR Beta short-read assay sequenced DNA from cultured CD4+ T cells. TCRdb fed the PCR reads into MiXCR, producing one record per CDR3 protein. Of about 12,000 distinct CDR3 sequences listed, 36% were seen once; the top ten hold 15% to 20%. Specimen: cultured CD4+ T cells from blood. V is TRBV25-1 and J is TRBJ2-4, with 7 bases aligning to TRBD1. The clonotype comes from a human donor with COVID-19. The CDR3 is CASSSDRVNIQYF. The CDR3 DNA is TGTGCCAGCAGTTCAGACAGGGTCAACATTCAGTACTTC.